This record covers a single T cell receptor beta chain. Antigen unknown. From germline, CDR1 is SGHDT and CDR2 YYEEEE. The CDR3 is 16 residues long. Trimming removed 4 bases at V and 2 bases at J, with 18 bases between. This entry is derived from a study of cytomegalovirus exposure and HLA in healthy donors. Study-wide findings and caveats: In a later analysis, at a false discovery rate of 0.05, under 20,000 TCR beta sequences were associated with HLA alleles.

It was healthy bone marrow donors who served as donors. PCR used 60 Vbeta primers and 13 Jbeta primers. Authors' methods: The authors later counted roughly 79 million unique TCR beta chains, some 10 million of them shared. Here immunoSEQ multiplex PCR was the method, and the copy in TCRdb shows in-frame clones only, minus some. Clone size and the V and J calls come from that table; the DNA yielded D and trimming. This table holds around 130,000 clones, approximately 84% found once. The sequencing input was PBMCs. The chain uses TRBV5-6 and TRBJ1-2; D is unresolved. This TCR derives from a woman under 30 in good health and CMV-seronegative. CDR3 DNA sequence: TGTGCCAGCAGCCCTTACGGAGGAACGCTCAACTATGGCTACACCTTC. Its translation is CASSPYGGTLNYGYTF.